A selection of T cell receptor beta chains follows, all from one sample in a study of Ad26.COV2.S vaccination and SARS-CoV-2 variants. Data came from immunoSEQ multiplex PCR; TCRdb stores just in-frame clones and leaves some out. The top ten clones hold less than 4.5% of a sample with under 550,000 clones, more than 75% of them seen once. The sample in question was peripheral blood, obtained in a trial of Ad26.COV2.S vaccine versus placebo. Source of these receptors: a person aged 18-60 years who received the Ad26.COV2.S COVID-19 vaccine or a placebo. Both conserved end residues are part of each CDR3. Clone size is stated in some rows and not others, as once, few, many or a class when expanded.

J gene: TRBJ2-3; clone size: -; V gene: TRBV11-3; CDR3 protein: CASSLGLSDFTDTQYF
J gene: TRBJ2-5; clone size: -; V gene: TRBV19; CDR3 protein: CASSIVPWKETQYF
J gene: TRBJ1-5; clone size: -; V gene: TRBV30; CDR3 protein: CALETGGAGQPQHF
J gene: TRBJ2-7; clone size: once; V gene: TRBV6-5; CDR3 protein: CASSYYSGYEQYF
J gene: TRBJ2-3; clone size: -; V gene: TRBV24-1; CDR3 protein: CATSGAPGRGTDTQYF
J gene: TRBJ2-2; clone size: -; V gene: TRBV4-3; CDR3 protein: CASSQSGTGGTTGELFF
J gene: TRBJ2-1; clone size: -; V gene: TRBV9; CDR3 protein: CASSDTSGGPSFF
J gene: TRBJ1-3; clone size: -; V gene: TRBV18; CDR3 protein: CASSPPGVAGGNTIYF
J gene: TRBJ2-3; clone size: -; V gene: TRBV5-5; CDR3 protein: CASSPTSGGPSTDTQYF
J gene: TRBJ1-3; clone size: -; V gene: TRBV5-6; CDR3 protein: CASSSGVVAGNTIYF
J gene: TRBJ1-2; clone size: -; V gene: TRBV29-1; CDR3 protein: CSVEDPGDVYGYTF
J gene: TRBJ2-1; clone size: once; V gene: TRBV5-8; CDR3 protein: CASSFRPINEQFF
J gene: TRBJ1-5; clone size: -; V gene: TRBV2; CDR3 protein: CASKGDSLSNQPQHF
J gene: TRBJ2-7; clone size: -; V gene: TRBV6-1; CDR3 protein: CASSEGPSVSSYEQYF
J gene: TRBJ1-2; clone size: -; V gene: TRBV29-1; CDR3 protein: CSVEDRGKAYGYTF
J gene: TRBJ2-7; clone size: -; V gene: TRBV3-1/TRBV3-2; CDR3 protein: CASSHRGFSYEQYF
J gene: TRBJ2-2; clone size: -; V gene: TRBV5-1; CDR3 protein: CASSLGTGSNTGELFF
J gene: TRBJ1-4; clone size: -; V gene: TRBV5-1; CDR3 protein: CASSRREIATNEKLFF
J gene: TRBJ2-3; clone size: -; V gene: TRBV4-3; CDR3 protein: CASSQGWTGFSDTQYF
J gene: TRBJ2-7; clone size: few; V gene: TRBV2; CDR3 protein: CASSDPRGDYEQYF
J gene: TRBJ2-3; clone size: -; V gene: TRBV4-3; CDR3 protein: CASSQGTSGSTDTQYF
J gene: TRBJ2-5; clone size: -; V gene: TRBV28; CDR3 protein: CASSSAGGRLETQYF
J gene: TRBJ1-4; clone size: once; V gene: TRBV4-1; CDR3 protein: CASSQVGRGPTNEKLFF
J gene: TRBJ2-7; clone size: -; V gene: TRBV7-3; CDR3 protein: CASSPQGGPPSAEQYF
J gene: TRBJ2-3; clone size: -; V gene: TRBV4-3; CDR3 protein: CASSQGPGLAMTDTQYF
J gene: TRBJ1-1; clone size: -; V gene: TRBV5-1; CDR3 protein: CASSWGLHMNTEAFF
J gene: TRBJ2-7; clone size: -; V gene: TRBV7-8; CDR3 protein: CASSLVGGGGSNEQYF
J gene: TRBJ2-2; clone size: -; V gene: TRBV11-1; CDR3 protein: CASSRTQGRGPGELFF
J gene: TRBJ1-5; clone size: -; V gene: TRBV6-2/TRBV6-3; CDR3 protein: CASSYGQLGRGSQHF
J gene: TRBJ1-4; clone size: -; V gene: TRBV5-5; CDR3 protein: CASSLGDRWGPSTNEKLFF
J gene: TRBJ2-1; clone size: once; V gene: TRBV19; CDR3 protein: CASSIDRWGAGGSNEQFF
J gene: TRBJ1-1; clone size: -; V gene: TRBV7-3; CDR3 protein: CASSLTQTSNTEAFF
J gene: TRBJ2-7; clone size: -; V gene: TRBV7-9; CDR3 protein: CASSFPGATDYEQYF
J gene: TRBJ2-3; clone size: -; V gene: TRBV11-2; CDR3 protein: CASSLRGSSTDTQYF
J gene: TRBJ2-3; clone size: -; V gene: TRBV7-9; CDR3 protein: CASSLSGISTDTQYF
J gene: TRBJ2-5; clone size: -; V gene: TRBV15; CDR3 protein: CATSTYRGLAETQYF
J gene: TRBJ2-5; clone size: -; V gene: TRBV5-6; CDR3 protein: CASSVRGGQETQYF
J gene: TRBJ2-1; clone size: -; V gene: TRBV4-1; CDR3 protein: CASSQDLPLKGHLEHNEQFF
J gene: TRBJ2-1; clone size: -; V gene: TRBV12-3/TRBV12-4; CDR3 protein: CASSLADYNEQFF
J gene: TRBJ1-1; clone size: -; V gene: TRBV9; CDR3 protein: CASFKAMAARHTEAFF
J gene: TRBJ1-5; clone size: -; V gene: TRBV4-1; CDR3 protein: CASSQGQGAHQPQHF
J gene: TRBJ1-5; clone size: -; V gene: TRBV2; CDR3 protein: CASNPTGAAGSNQPQHF
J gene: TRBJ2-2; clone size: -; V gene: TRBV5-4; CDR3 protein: CASSSGLALSNTGELFF
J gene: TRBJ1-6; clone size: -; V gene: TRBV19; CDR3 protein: CASGRVRDNSPLHF
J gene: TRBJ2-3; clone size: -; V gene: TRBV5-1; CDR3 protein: CASSTGGADTQYF